The present T cell receptor beta chain was sequenced within a study of T cell responses to AZD1222 COVID-19 vaccine. General observations from the study: Baseline serology detected seropositivity in only a handful of AZD1222 recipients.

Germline CDR1 SNHLY, CDR2 FYNNEI. This CDR3 contains 15 residues. Between the trimmed V and J ends, which lost 8 bases and 2 bases, there was a span of 16 bases. As concerns this clone: Its antigen remains unidentified.

Generated by immunoSEQ multiplex PCR, the TCRdb table keeps only in-frame clones and is missing some. This table holds about 130,000 clones, around nine tenths found once. This specimen was peripheral blood, taken on day 0 of AZD1222 vaccination. The source of this sequence is an adult in good health. The chain links TRBV2 to TRBJ1-5; D may be TRBD1 (5 bases). The chain's CDR3 is CASLSSREGNQPQHF. CDR3 nucleotide sequence: TGTGCCAGCCTTTCGTCCAGGGAGGGCAATCAGCCCCAGCATTTT.